The 7 T cell receptor beta chains below come from one sample, sequenced in a study of OX40 agonist ivuxolimab in advanced cancers. The table came from immunoSEQ multiplex PCR; TCRdb's copy has only in-frame clones and leaves some out. The sample shows tens of thousands of clones, over 75% of them seen only once. The sample consisted of CD4+ or CD8+ T cells sorted from blood, taken in a trial of the OX40 agonist ivuxolimab. These receptors were collected from an adult with an advanced solid tumor such as melanoma, head and neck, liver or kidney cancer.

The chain uses TRBV2 and TRBJ2-5; D may be TRBD1 or TRBD2 (5 bases each). V dropped 3 bases and J dropped 5 bases, with 7 bases sitting between them. This CDR3 has 12 residues. Germline V gene lookup returns CDR1 SNHLY and CDR2 FYNNEI. This CDR3 is CASSEGRETQYF. In DNA, the CDR3 is TGTGCCAGCAGTGAGGGACGTGAGACCCAGTACTTC.

This clone was observed a few times. The chain has TRBV30 and TRBJ1-1; D unclear. V lost 5 bases, J lost 4 bases, and 17 bases lay in between. From germline, CDR1 is GTSNPN and CDR2 SVGIG (reference sequence). This CDR3 region has 14 residues. The CDR3 nucleotides read TGTGCCTGGTATCCGGACTCAGTGAGCACTGAAGCTTTCTTT. Residues: CAWYPDSVSTEAFF.

The V and J genes are TRBV5-6 and TRBJ2-3; the D is unclear. CDR3 length: 14 amino acids. Trimming shortened V by 1 base and J by 5 bases, and 11 bases separated the two germline ends. Germline loops: CDR1 SGHDT, CDR2 YYEEEE. The CDR3 sequence: CASSLYLTGDTQYF. The CDR3 DNA reads as TGTGCCAGCAGCTTGTATTTAACTGGAGATACGCAGTATTTT. Combining the CDR3 with reference TRBV5-6 and TRBJ2-3 gives the whole variable domain DAGVTQSPTHLIKTRGQQVTLRCSPKSGHDTVSWYQQALGQGPQFIFQYYEEEERQRGNFPDRFSGHQFPNYSSELNVNALLLGDSALYLCASSLYLTGDTQYFGPGTRLTVL.

The rearrangement joins TRBV13 to TRBJ2-2, with a tentative D call TRBD2 (6 bases). The CDR3 runs to 17 residues. The V gene's germline CDR1 is PRHDT and CDR2 FYEKMQ (reference sequence). Trimming took 5 bases from V and 5 from J, leaving 21 bases between them. The CDR3 DNA follows: TGTGCCAGCAGCCAAGTCCGACGGGGGATATTTACCGGGGAGCTGTTTTTT. Its translation: CASSQVRRGIFTGELFF.

This clone was detected ten times or more. The rearrangement joins TRBV30 to TRBJ1-1, with D unclear. This CDR3 has 14 amino acids. In germline, CDR1 is GTSNPN, CDR2 SVGIG (reference sequence). Between the trimmed V and J ends, which lost 1 base and 6 bases, there was a span of 15 bases. The CDR3 coding sequence is TGTGCCTGGAGTGGAAAGGGAGGGTTTTCTGAAGCTTTCTTT. Protein product: CAWSGKGGFSEAFF.

This chain uses TRBV30 with TRBJ2-5, with unresolved D. The CDR3 sequence is 13 residues long. Trimming took 1 base from V and 2 from J, leaving 8 bases between them. CDR1 is GTSNPN and CDR2 is SVGIG in the germline V gene (reference sequence). This CDR3 is CAWSAQVQETQYF. The CDR3 DNA is TGTGCCTGGAGTGCGCAGGTACAAGAGACCCAGTACTTC. Complete variable domain (other parts from reference TRBV30 and TRBJ2-5): SQTIHQWPATLVQPVGSPLSLECTVEGTSNPNLYWYRQAAGRGLQLLFYSVGIGQISSEVPQNLSASRPQDRQFILSSKKLLLSDSGFYLCAWSAQVQETQYFGPGTRLLVL.

This clone was seen a single time. The chain is built from TRBV5-1 and TRBJ2-7; D is unclear. CDR3 length: 16 amino acids. Germline CDR1 and CDR2: SGHRS and YFSETQ. V lost 0 bases and J lost 0, with 13 bases in between. The CDR3: CASSLAPGSLSYEQYF. In DNA, the CDR3 is TGCGCCAGCAGCTTGGCGCCGGGTTCCCTCTCCTACGAGCAGTACTTC.